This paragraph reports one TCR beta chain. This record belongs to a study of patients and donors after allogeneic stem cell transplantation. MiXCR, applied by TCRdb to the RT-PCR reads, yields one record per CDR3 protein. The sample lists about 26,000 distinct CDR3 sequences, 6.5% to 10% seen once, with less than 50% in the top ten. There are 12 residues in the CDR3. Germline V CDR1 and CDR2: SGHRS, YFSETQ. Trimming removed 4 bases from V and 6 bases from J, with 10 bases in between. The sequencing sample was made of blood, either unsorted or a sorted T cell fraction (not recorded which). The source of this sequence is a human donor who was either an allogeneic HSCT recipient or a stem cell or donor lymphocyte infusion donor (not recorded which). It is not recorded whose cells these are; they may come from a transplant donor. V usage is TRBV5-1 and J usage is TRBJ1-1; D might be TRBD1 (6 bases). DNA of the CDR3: TGCGCCAGCAGCGTTTCAGGGGCTGAAGCTTTCTTT. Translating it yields CASSVSGAEAFF.